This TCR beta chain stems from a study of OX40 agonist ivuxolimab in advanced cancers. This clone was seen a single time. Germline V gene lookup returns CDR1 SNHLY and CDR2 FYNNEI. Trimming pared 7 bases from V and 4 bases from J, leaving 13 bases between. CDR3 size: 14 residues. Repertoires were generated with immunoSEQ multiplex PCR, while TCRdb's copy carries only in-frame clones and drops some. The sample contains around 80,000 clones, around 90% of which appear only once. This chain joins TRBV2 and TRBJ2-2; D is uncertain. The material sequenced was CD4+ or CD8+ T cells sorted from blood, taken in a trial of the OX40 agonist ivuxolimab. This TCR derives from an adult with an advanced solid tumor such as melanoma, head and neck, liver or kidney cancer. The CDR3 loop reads CASTNDRFTGELFF. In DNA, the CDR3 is TGTGCCAGCACAAACGACCGTTTCACCGGGGAGCTGTTTTTT.